This TCR beta chain was recorded in a study of CD8 T cells in Susac syndrome. With respect to this clonotype: The antigen remains undetermined.

The CDR3 is 15 amino acids. V dropped 5 bases and J dropped 0 bases, with 14 bases sitting between them. CDR1 and CDR2 from the germline V gene are DFQATT and SNEGSKA (reference sequence). Random hexamers served to reverse transcribe roughly 0.45 to 1 ug RNA. An immunoSEQ multiplex PCR amplified TCR beta CDR3 over 54 Vbeta and 13 Jbeta. TCRdb used MiXCR to reprocess the immunoSEQ multiplex PCR reads, holding one entry per CDR3 protein. Counted here are about 240,000 distinct CDR3 sequences, around 96% occurring once; the ten biggest clones make up approximately 0.094%. Study conclusions and caveats: The CD4+ T cell repertoires from Susac syndrome exhibited no clonal expansion.

From blood CD8+ and CD4+ T cells, the TCR beta chain was sequenced. While CD8+ and CD4+ T cells were isolated negatively, TEMRA cells were enriched by FACS. Specimen: CD4+ T cells from PBMCs. This clonotype originated in a human donor with Susac syndrome. The chain employs TRBV20-1 and TRBJ1-3, with D uncertain. The CDR3 DNA is TGCAGTGCTCCGCTTCTCACTAACTCTGGAAACACCATATATTTT. Protein: CSAPLLTNSGNTIYF.